Presented here are 13 T cell receptor beta chains from one specimen sequenced in a study of blood T cell repertoires in COVID-19. TCRdb's copy holds only in-frame clones and misses some; the assay was immunoSEQ multiplex PCR. The sample consists of 150,000 to 200,000 clones, more than 75% of them appearing once. Sequencing was done on a sample of PBMCs or T cells enriched from blood (not recorded which). These receptors came from a man between 40 and 49 years old who had recovered from COVID-19.

This clone was counted ten times or more. The genes are TRBV9 and TRBJ2-7; a possible D gene is TRBD2 (6 bases). V lost 3 bases to trimming and J lost 4 bases, with 11 bases between them. The CDR3 length is 13 residues. Germline CDR1 reads SGDLS; CDR2 reads YYNGEE. The CDR3 protein is CASSDEAGYEQYF. The CDR3 coding sequence is TGTGCCAGCAGCGACGAGGCGGGGTACGAGCAGTACTTC.

This clone was observed a handful of times. The chain couples TRBV3-1 (or the pseudogene TRBV3-2) to TRBJ2-2; 7 nucleotides agree with TRBD1. The CDR3 is made up of 16 amino acids. The V segment lost 4 bases and the J segment 2 bases; nucleotides outside the gene matches: 7. Germline CDR1 reads LGHDT; CDR2 reads YNNKEL (reference sequence). CDR3 amino acids: CASSRSGTVNTGELFF. The CDR3 DNA reads as TGTGCCAGCAGCCGCAGTGGGACAGTTAACACCGGGGAGCTGTTTTTT.

The V call is TRBV6-1, the J call TRBJ2-5; 10 bases align to TRBD1. CDR3 length equals 14 residues. Trimming at V came to 1 base and at J to 10 bases, leaving 6 bases not matched to a gene. CDR1 and CDR2 (germline): MNHNS, SASEGT. In DNA, the CDR3 is TGTGCCAGCAGTGAAGGTGGGACAGGGGTGATCCAGTACTTC. Translated: CASSEGGTGVIQYF.

The chain links TRBV19 to TRBJ1-1; D possibly corresponds to TRBD1 (5 bases). The CDR3 is made up of 11 amino acids. The germline gives CDR1 LNHDA, CDR2 SQIVND (reference sequence). V was pared by 10 bases and J by 4 bases, with 10 bases between. In DNA form, the CDR3 reads TGTGCCACCGTGGGGGGCACTGAAGCTTTCTTT. Its translation is CATVGGTEAFF.

V usage is TRBV4-1 and J usage is TRBJ1-1; D remains ambiguous. Germline V gives CDR1 MGHRA, CDR2 YSYEKL. The CDR3 totals 15 residues. Trimming pared 4 bases from V and 7 bases from J, leaving 19 bases between. This chain's CDR3 is CASSRSGSTRGEAFF. The CDR3 DNA reads TGCGCCAGCAGCCGCTCCGGGTCCACCCGCGGTGAAGCTTTCTTT.

The V call is TRBV24-1, the J call TRBJ1-2; 9 nucleotides agree with TRBD1. V dropped 4 bases and J dropped 8; count of bases not matched to a gene: 7. Germline values: CDR1 KGHDR, CDR2 SFDVKD. CDR3 length equals 14 residues. Here the CDR3 reads CATSETGGAGGYTF. In DNA, the CDR3 is TGTGCCACCAGTGAAACAGGGGGCGCGGGAGGCTACACCTTC.

The gene calls are TRBV30 and TRBJ1-5; D might be TRBD1 (5 bases). CDR1 GTSNPN and CDR2 SVGIG come from the germline V gene (reference sequence). This CDR3 region has 15 residues. V dropped 3 bases and J dropped 1 base, with 13 bases sitting between them. The CDR3 sequence is CAWREGTSSNQPQHF. The CDR3 bases are TGTGCCTGGAGGGAGGGGACGTCCAGCAATCAGCCCCAGCATTTT.

The rearrangement uses TRBV9 and TRBJ2-2; TRBD1 agrees at 9 bases. CDR3 length: 14 amino acids. Trimming at V came to 6 bases and at J to 7 bases, leaving 7 bases not matched to a gene. Looked up from germline, CDR1 is SGDLS and CDR2 is YYNGEE. CDR3 coding DNA: TGTGCCAGCACCGGGGACAGGGCGGGCGGGGAGCTGTTTTTT. Translating gives CASTGDRAGGELFF.

The chain recombines TRBV13 with TRBJ2-5, with D maybe TRBD2 (6 bases). The V end was cut by 2 bases, the J end by 3 bases, with 10 bases between. CDR1 PRHDT and CDR2 FYEKMQ come from the germline V gene (reference sequence). The CDR3 is 14 amino acids. The DNA for the CDR3 is TGTGCCAGCAGCTTACTTGGCGGGAAAGAGACCCAGTACTTC. Translated: CASSLLGGKETQYF.

The rearrangement uses TRBV7-9 and TRBJ1-2; 10 bases line up with TRBD1. Per the germline V gene, CDR1 is SEHNR and CDR2 is FQNEAQ (reference sequence). J gave up 6 bases and V 4 bases, and 5 bases lay outside the gene matches. The CDR3 spans 14 residues. The CDR3 DNA is TGTGCCAGCAGCTCGCCGGGACAGGGGAATGGCTACACCTTC. It encodes CASSSPGQGNGYTF. The full variable domain, in which reference TRBV7-9 and TRBJ1-2 provide the parts outside the CDR3, is DTGVSQNPRHKITKRGQNVTFRCDPISEHNRLYWYRQTLGQGPEFLTYFQNEAQLEKSRLLSDRFSAERPKGSFSTLEIQRTEQGDSAMYLCASSSPGQGNGYTFGSGTRLTVV.

The chain joins TRBV10-3 to TRBJ2-2; 14 bases are a match to TRBD2. This CDR3 contains 16 residues. Per the germline V gene, CDR1 is ENHRY and CDR2 is SYGVKD. Trimming at V came to 7 bases and at J to 5 bases, leaving 6 bases not matched to a gene. The CDR3 protein is CAITRTSGGTTGELFF. CDR3 DNA sequence: TGTGCCATCACGCGGACTAGCGGGGGGACAACCGGGGAGCTGTTTTTT.

The count of this clone is one. The chain joins TRBV5-1 to TRBJ1-3; a weak D match, TRBD1 (5 bases). CDR1 SGHRS and CDR2 YFSETQ come from the germline V gene. The CDR3 has 14 residues. With 4 bases removed from V and 3 bases from J, the gap between germline ends came to 11 bases. DNA of the CDR3: TGCGCCAGCAGCGGCGGGGGTGGTGGAAACACCATATATTTT. Its protein product is CASSGGGGGNTIYF.

DNA of the CDR3: TGTGCCAGTAGCCTGGGCGGACTGACGAACACCGGGGAGCTGTTTTTT. Protein: CASSLGGLTNTGELFF. The chain employs TRBV19 and TRBJ2-2; the D gene is possibly TRBD2 (5 bases). V lost 6 bases to trimming and J lost 0 bases, with 14 bases between them. CDR1 and CDR2 from the germline V gene are LNHDA and SQIVND (reference sequence). The CDR3 runs to 16 residues.